Presented here are 18 T cell receptor beta chains from one specimen sequenced in a study of control samples from healthy donors and cancer patients. Assay used: immunoSEQ multiplex PCR; TCRdb lists only in-frame clones, some missing. The sample contains approximately 120,000 clones, more than 85% of which appear only once. Sequenced: blood. These receptors originate from a man aged 18 to 29 in good health.

This rearrangement joins TRBV27 to TRBJ1-1, with 8 bases fitting TRBD1. In germline, CDR1 is MNHEY, CDR2 SMNVEV (reference sequence). The J segment lost 5 bases and the V segment lost 2 bases, leaving 7 bases of the junction unmatched. The CDR3 runs to 15 residues. The CDR3 region is CASSLNGRGLTEAFF. CDR3 nucleotides: TGTGCCAGCAGTTTAAATGGCAGGGGGCTTACTGAAGCTTTCTTT.

This clone occurred a few times. This chain joins TRBV24-1 and TRBJ2-2; 11 positions match TRBD2. From germline, CDR1 is KGHDR and CDR2 SFDVKD. The CDR3 is made up of 15 amino acids. Germline trimming cut 9 bases from V and 0 bases from J; bases unmatched to any gene: 2. The CDR3 DNA reads TGTGCCACCTCGGGACTAGCGGCGAACACCGGGGAGCTGTTTTTT. Residues: CATSGLAANTGELFF.

This clone was seen a single time. The rearrangement joins TRBV7-6 to TRBJ2-1, with D hard to call. The CDR3 runs to 16 residues. Per germline, CDR1 SGHVS and CDR2 FNYEAQ. Trimming shortened V by 6 bases and J by 6 bases, and 21 bases separated the two germline ends. The CDR3 is CASRHEVGMRSNEQFF. CDR3 DNA sequence: TGTGCCAGCAGACACGAGGTTGGGATGCGAAGCAATGAGCAGTTCTTC.

This chain links TRBV9 with TRBJ2-7; D ambiguous. The CDR3 spans 14 residues. CDR1 and CDR2 from the germline V gene are SGDLS and YYNGEE. Trimming took 4 bases from V and 8 from J, leaving 19 bases between them. The CDR3 DNA sequence: TGTGCCAGCAGCCCCGCTGAAGTTTTACCGAAGCAGTACTTC. Amino acid sequence: CASSPAEVLPKQYF.

The chain uses TRBV2 and TRBJ2-5; D may be TRBD2 (6 bases). This CDR3 has 17 residues. V shed 5 bases and J shed 1 base, with 20 bases lying between them. Germline assignment: CDR1 SNHLY and CDR2 FYNNEI. DNA of the CDR3: TGTGCCAGCAGTCCATTCGGAGGGACCCAGCGCCAAGAGACCCAGTACTTC. Its protein is CASSPFGGTQRQETQYF.

Here the CDR3 reads CASTEAGVPIEQYF. CDR3 DNA: TGTGCCAGCACCGAAGCGGGAGTACCGATCGAGCAGTACTTC. The genes are TRBV7-9 and TRBJ2-7; TRBD2 matches at 8 bases. V gave up 7 bases and J gave up 6 bases; unmatched junction bases: 11. CDR1 is SEHNR, CDR2 FQNEAQ, per germline (reference sequence). This CDR3 is built from 14 residues.

Worth noting for this clone: The sample holds other DNA sequences that translate to the same CDR3. J is TRBJ1-5 and V is TRBV18, with D unresolved. This CDR3 comprises 12 residues. Germline-derived CDR1 and CDR2 are KGHSH and LQKENI. V shed 0 bases and J shed 7 bases, with 4 bases lying between them. CDR3 coding DNA: TGTGCCAGCTCACCACCAGGCCAGCCCCAGCATTTT. Protein sequence: CASSPPGQPQHF.

This clone appeared a few times. The chain employs TRBV6-6 and TRBJ1-5; no firm D call. The V gene's germline CDR1 is MNHNY and CDR2 SVGAGI (reference sequence). The CDR3 covers 14 residues. V shed 7 bases and J shed 7 bases, with 17 bases lying between them. For the CDR3, the DNA is TGTGCCAGCAACTTAGTGTCTGGGAACCAGCCCCAGCATTTT. The encoded protein is CASNLVSGNQPQHF.

The rearrangement links TRBV30 to TRBJ1-5; TRBD1 matches at 7 bases. The V gene end was trimmed by 2 bases and the J gene end by 9 bases; junction bases not matched to a gene: 10. CDR1 and CDR2 from the germline V gene are GTSNPN and SVGIG (reference sequence). The CDR3 covers 14 residues. The CDR3 is CAWSTTGVYSPQHF. CDR3 sequence (DNA): TGTGCCTGGAGTACAACAGGGGTATATTCGCCCCAGCATTTT.

This clone was counted a few times. V usage is TRBV7-9 and J usage is TRBJ2-7; 8 bases align to TRBD1. Looked up from germline, CDR1 is SEHNR and CDR2 is FQNEAQ (reference sequence). The trim removed 7 bases at V and 5 bases at J, leaving 4 bases unmatched. This CDR3 has 12 residues. The CDR3 bases are TGTGCCAGCACGGACAGGGCCCACGAGCAGTACTTC. Protein sequence: CASTDRAHEQYF.

J is TRBJ1-1 and V is TRBV19; 8 bases are shared with TRBD1. The germline V gene encodes CDR1 LNHDA and CDR2 SQIVND (reference sequence). CDR3 length: 15 amino acids. Unmatched junction bases numbered 6, after V lost 5 bases and J lost 1 base. The CDR3 sequence is CASSSTGTGNTEAFF. The CDR3 DNA sequence: TGTGCCAGTAGTTCGACCGGGACAGGGAACACTGAAGCTTTCTTT. Full variable domain (remainder filled in from reference TRBV19 and TRBJ1-1): DGGITQSPKYLFRKEGQNVTLSCEQNLNHDAMYWYRQDPGQGLRLIYYSQIVNDFQKGDIAEGYSVSREKKESFPLTVTSAQKNPTAFYLCASSSTGTGNTEAFFGQGTRLTVV.

The chain carries TRBV11-2 and TRBJ2-7, with no clear D. Germline V gene data show CDR1 as SGHAT and CDR2 as FQNNGV. The CDR3 has 12 amino acids. The V end was cut by 5 bases, the J end by 3 bases, with 8 bases between. This CDR3 reads CASSPLYYEQYF. The DNA for the CDR3 is TGTGCCAGCAGCCCCCTTTACTACGAGCAGTACTTC.

The chain employs TRBV27 and TRBJ2-3; D perhaps matches TRBD2 (7 bases). Germline CDR1 is MNHEY and CDR2 is SMNVEV (reference sequence). Between the trimmed V and J ends, which lost 5 bases and 4 bases, there was a span of 16 bases. The CDR3 covers 15 residues. CDR3 DNA sequence: TGTGCCAGCAGTCCCCAGGGGAGGGGGGCAGATACGCAGTATTTT. It is translated as CASSPQGRGADTQYF.

This chain joins TRBV5-1 and TRBJ1-1; D is perhaps TRBD1 (5 bases). V was cut by 0 bases and J by 5 bases, with 14 bases left in between. CDR3 length equals 15 residues. The germline CDR1 and CDR2 sequences are SGHRS and YFSETQ. The DNA of the CDR3 is TGCGCCAGCAGCTTGGTTGGGGGAAAGGGGACTGAAGCTTTCTTT. Encoded protein: CASSLVGGKGTEAFF.

V usage is TRBV11-2 and J usage is TRBJ1-1; D is unclear. The CDR3 is 16 amino acids. V dropped 3 bases and J dropped 1 base, with 15 bases sitting between them. Per germline, CDR1 SGHAT and CDR2 FQNNGV. The CDR3 here is CASSFPALTANTEAFF. In DNA form, the CDR3 reads TGTGCCAGCAGCTTTCCCGCCCTTACTGCGAACACTGAAGCTTTCTTT.

This clone was counted ten times or more. The rearrangement links TRBV6-4 to TRBJ2-1, with D maybe TRBD1 (6 bases). V dropped 3 bases and J dropped 5 bases, with 8 bases sitting between them. The CDR3 is 13 residues long. Germline CDR1 reads MRHNA; CDR2 reads SNTAGT. CDR3 sequence (DNA): TGTGCCAGCAGTGAAGGGGGACACAATGAGCAGTTCTTC. It translates to CASSEGGHNEQFF.

This clone was observed a single time. The chain joins TRBV7-8 to TRBJ1-5; D unresolved. The CDR3 totals 14 residues. The germline gives CDR1 SGHVS, CDR2 FQNEAQ. The V and J ends lost 0 bases and 2 bases respectively, with 5 bases between them. The CDR3 is CASSLAHGNQPQHF. In nucleotides, the CDR3 is TGTGCCAGCAGCTTAGCGCATGGCAATCAGCCCCAGCATTTT.

The V gene is TRBV9, the J gene TRBJ2-1; D is unclear. In germline, CDR1 is SGDLS, CDR2 YYNGEE. This CDR3 has 15 amino acids. Between the trimmed V and J ends, which lost 0 bases and 7 bases, there was a span of 14 bases. CDR3 in amino acids: CASSVGGQTGNEQFF. The CDR3 coding sequence is TGTGCCAGCAGCGTAGGCGGCCAAACCGGTAATGAGCAGTTCTTC.